This T cell receptor beta chain is from a study of T cell clusters in autoimmune cytopenias. Across the whole study: TRB sequencing had a median approximately 52,000 reads and under 3,000 distinct clonotypes per sample. Study-level points and caveats: TRB repertoire shifts in secondary cytopenia and chronic lymphocytic leukemia mostly reflected lymphoma, not autoimmunity. Exclusive TRB clusters were almost three-fold more numerous in healthy donors than in active autoimmune hepatitis.

Germline V gene data show CDR1 as SGHNT and CDR2 as YYREEE (reference sequence). The CDR3 runs to 13 residues. This clonotype is labeled medium-sized (0.01 to 0.1%) based on frequency. Its antigen is as yet unknown. Each sample's input was roughly 270 ng genomic DNA, 38,000 or so genome equivalents. Multiplex touch-down PCR amplified TRB using TRB-A and TRB-B pools in one tube. TCRdb re-called the multiplex PCR reads and shows each CDR3 protein once, DNA omitted. Its listing shows a few thousand distinct CDR3 sequences. These same data were also listed under a study on T cell repertoires in aging, cancer and after chemotherapy. Turning to that study: The full dataset contained around 10 million TCR reads.

The sample comprised peripheral blood. The receptor comes from a human donor in good health. The rearrangement links TRBV5-4 to TRBJ2-1; TCRdb calls TRBD2, which cannot be checked without DNA. The CDR3 loop reads CASQGGGSNEQFF. The full variable domain, completed using reference TRBV5-4 and TRBJ2-1, is ETGVTQSPTHLIKTRGQQVTLRCSSQSGHNTVSWYQQALGQGPQFIFQYYREEENGRGNFPPRFSGLQFPNYSSELNVNALELDDSALYLCASQGGGSNEQFFGPGTRLTVL.